One sample yielded the 9 T cell receptor beta chains listed below, sequenced in a study of blood T cell repertoires in COVID-19. The assay was immunoSEQ multiplex PCR, and TCRdb's table has in-frame clones only and misses some. The sample records about 100,000 clones, approximately 84% being singletons. Sequenced input: peripheral blood. These receptors were collected from a man younger than 45 in a cohort sampled during active COVID-19.

V gene TRBV7-2 combines with J gene TRBJ2-7; 9 bases agree with TRBD2. The germline V gene encodes CDR1 SGHTA and CDR2 FQGNSA. V shed 0 bases, J shed 3 bases, and the junction held 6 bases outside the gene matches. The CDR3 covers 16 residues. CDR3 DNA sequence: TGTGCCAGCAGCTTAGCCTCGCGGGGGGGATTCTACGAGCAGTACTTC. Translating gives CASSLASRGGFYEQYF.

This chain uses TRBV5-5 with TRBJ1-2, with D possibly matching TRBD1 (5 bases). The germline gives CDR1 SGHKS, CDR2 YYEKEE (reference sequence). The CDR3 runs to 17 residues. Trimming pared 4 bases from V and 4 bases from J, leaving 23 bases between. The CDR3 region has the DNA TGTGCCAGCAGCCGCCGGGACTCCGGACCACTAATCTATGGCTACACCTTC. It specifies CASSRRDSGPLIYGYTF.

The rearrangement joins TRBV7-6 to TRBJ2-5; TRBD2 aligns across 11 bases. V shed 1 base, J shed 0 bases, and the junction held 4 bases outside the gene matches. Germline CDR1 and CDR2: SGHVS and FNYEAQ. The length of the CDR3 is 17 residues. CDR3 in DNA: TGTGCCAGCAGCTTAGATTCTAGCGGGGGGCACCAAGAGACCCAGTACTTC. Translating it yields CASSLDSSGGHQETQYF.

The genes are TRBV11-2 and TRBJ2-7; weak D call: TRBD1 (5 bases). The germline V and J ends were trimmed by 2 bases and 0 bases, with 11 bases remaining between them. The CDR3 runs to 15 residues. Germline CDR1 is SGHAT and CDR2 is FQNNGV. The CDR3 loop reads CASSLIRGSSYEQYF. Written as DNA, the CDR3 is TGTGCCAGCAGCTTAATAAGGGGTAGCTCCTACGAGCAGTACTTC.

The V call is TRBV27, the J call TRBJ1-4; possibly TRBD1 for D (6 bases). The CDR3 contains 15 residues. The germline CDR1 and CDR2 sequences are MNHEY and SMNVEV (reference sequence). V gave up 5 bases and J gave up 4 bases, with 14 bases separating them. As DNA, the CDR3 is TGTGCCAGCAGTCGGGGGGGACAAATTAATGAAAAACTGTTTTTT. Its translation is CASSRGGQINEKLFF.

The sample holds one count of this clone. The chain is built from TRBV19 and TRBJ1-6; D is unclear. The CDR3 extends over 12 amino acids. The germline CDR1 and CDR2 sequences are LNHDA and SQIVND (reference sequence). Trimming left V 5 bases short and J 6 bases short, with 5 bases between. CDR3 region: CASSLLNSPLHF. The DNA for the CDR3 is TGTGCCAGTAGTCTACTTAATTCACCCCTCCACTTT. Full variable domain (remainder filled in from reference TRBV19 and TRBJ1-6): DGGITQSPKYLFRKEGQNVTLSCEQNLNHDAMYWYRQDPGQGLRLIYYSQIVNDFQKGDIAEGYSVSREKKESFPLTVTSAQKNPTAFYLCASSLLNSPLHFGNGTRLTVT.

J is TRBJ2-7 and V is TRBV6-6; 10 bases line up with TRBD2. V lost 6 bases to trimming and J lost 2 bases; unmatched junction nucleotides: 4. This CDR3 has 14 residues. Germline values: CDR1 MNHNY, CDR2 SVGAGI (reference sequence). The CDR3 sequence: CASSLSGGTYEQYF. CDR3 bases: TGTGCCAGCAGCCTTAGCGGGGGGACCTACGAGCAGTACTTC.

The J gene is TRBJ2-3, the V gene TRBV5-1; 8 nucleotides line up with TRBD2. This CDR3 spans 17 amino acids. V lost 3 bases and J lost 0; bases outside the gene matches: 9. CDR1 is SGHRS, CDR2 YFSETQ, per germline. In DNA, the CDR3 is TGCGCCAGCAGCTCGGGGGGGCTCCCCGGTAGCACAGATACGCAGTATTTT. Translation gives CASSSGGLPGSTDTQYF.

The chain joins TRBV5-8 to TRBJ2-1, with 9 nucleotides matching TRBD1. The ends lost 4 bases at V and 6 bases at J; junction bases unmatched: 8. Germline V gene sequence: CDR1 SGHTS, CDR2 YDEGEE. The CDR3 runs to 15 residues. CDR3 sequence: CASSLGTGKFNEQFF. Here the CDR3 DNA reads TGTGCCAGCAGCCTAGGGACAGGGAAGTTCAATGAGCAGTTCTTC.